This T cell receptor beta chain derives from a study of response to subunit inactivated influenza vaccine. Germline-derived CDR1 and CDR2 are LNHNV and YYDKDF (reference sequence). V dropped 1 base and J dropped 4; count of bases not matched to a gene: 7. The CDR3 covers 16 residues. In its sample, this clonotype was seen a few times. What it recognizes is unknown. In TCRdb, the RT-PCR reads were re-called with MiXCR into one record per CDR3 protein. In the table there are about 480,000 distinct CDR3 sequences, about 25% of which are singletons. General study results and limits: Each seasonal influenza vaccination, the authors suggested, recruits few new T cells.

Material: CD4+ T cells sorted from PBMCs, obtained less than 6 days after vaccination. The V gene is TRBV15, the J gene TRBJ2-3, with 8 positions matching TRBD2. The sequence was obtained from a man in his fifties or sixties who received an inactivated influenza vaccine. The CDR3 DNA reads TGTGCCACCAGCAGAGGAGATAGCGGGGTTGCAGATACGCAGTATTTT. It translates to CATSRGDSGVADTQYF.